Presented here are 10 T cell receptor beta chains from one specimen sequenced in a study of T-cell reconstitution after alpha-beta-depleted transplantation in children. Unique molecular identifiers were used in preparing the TCRbeta library. TCRdb reprocessed the PCR reads with MiXCR, giving one entry per CDR3 protein. The sample consists of about 500,000 distinct CDR3 sequences, around a third of them appearing once. The starting material was PBMCs from the stem cell graft donor, obtained from the stem cell graft. The receptor source for this set is a human donor who donated a stem cell graft to a child with aplastic anemia.

This clonotype was recorded a few times. This sequence joins TRBV29-1 and TRBJ1-2; perhaps TRBD1 as D (5 bases). This CDR3 has 13 residues. Trimming took 4 bases from V and 1 from J, leaving 10 bases between them. Germline V gives CDR1 SQVTM, CDR2 ANQGSEA. CDR3 sequence reads: CSVGAGLNYGYTF. Written as DNA, the CDR3 is TGCAGCGTTGGAGCAGGGCTTAACTATGGCTACACCTTC.

This chain connects TRBV15 to TRBJ1-1, with unresolved D. Looked up from germline, CDR1 is LNHNV and CDR2 is YYDKDF (reference sequence). The CDR3 consists of 14 residues. V was cut by 0 bases and J by 2 bases, with 7 bases left in between. The CDR3 nucleotides are TGTGCCACCAGCAGAGATTTGGTTAACACTGAAGCTTTCTTT. This gives the protein CATSRDLVNTEAFF.

This chain connects TRBV5-1 to TRBJ2-7; 9 bases are a match to TRBD2. V shed 4 bases and J 6 bases; nucleotides not matched to a gene: 11. The CDR3 runs 15 residues. CDR1 and CDR2 (germline): SGHRS, YFSETQ. The CDR3: CASSPPSGARSEQYF. CDR3 coding DNA: TGCGCCAGCAGCCCACCTAGCGGGGCCCGGAGCGAGCAGTACTTC.

The chain couples TRBV5-1 to TRBJ2-7, with unresolved D. Germline values: CDR1 SGHRS, CDR2 YFSETQ. Trimming removed 1 base from V and 2 bases from J, with 7 bases in between. The CDR3 is 13 residues long. CDR3 DNA: TGCGCCAGCAGCTTGCGGGTCCCCTACGAGCAGTACTTC. Translation gives CASSLRVPYEQYF.

The chain recombines TRBV24-1 with TRBJ2-5; D gene unclear. With 4 bases removed from V and 5 bases from J, the gap between germline ends came to 10 bases. The CDR3 extends over 13 amino acids. The germline gives CDR1 KGHDR, CDR2 SFDVKD. The CDR3 reads CATSDHDGETQYF. In nucleotides, the CDR3 is TGTGCCACCAGTGACCATGACGGCGAGACCCAGTACTTC.

There are a few counts of this clonotype. V is TRBV29-1 and J is TRBJ1-1; 8 bases align to TRBD1. The CDR3 length is 14 residues. Germline values: CDR1 SQVTM, CDR2 ANQGSEA. Trimming at V came to 4 bases and at J to 1 base, leaving 5 bases not matched to a gene. The CDR3 region is CSVVPGTGNTEAFF. DNA of the CDR3: TGCAGCGTTGTCCCCGGGACAGGGAACACTGAAGCTTTCTTT.

This clonotype was counted only a few times. The genes are TRBV4-3 and TRBJ1-1; a weak D match, TRBD1 (5 bases). Germline V CDR1 and CDR2: LGHNA, YSLEER. Trimming took off 0 bases at V and 1 base at J, with 15 bases between the two ends. The CDR3 is 17 residues long. CDR3 in DNA: TGCGCCAGCAGCCAAGACCCAGGGACGACCAGGAACACTGAAGCTTTCTTT. Protein product: CASSQDPGTTRNTEAFF.

There are a few counts of this clonotype. V usage is TRBV18 and J usage is TRBJ2-3, with 8 bases that match TRBD1. The CDR3 totals 17 residues. Per the germline V gene, CDR1 is KGHSH and CDR2 is LQKENI. V gave up 5 bases and J gave up 1 base; unmatched junction bases: 11. The CDR3 loop is CASSAGTGGSGTDTQYF. The CDR3 DNA is TGTGCCAGCTCAGCCGGGACAGGAGGTTCGGGCACAGATACGCAGTATTTT. The whole variable domain, remainder taken from reference TRBV18 and TRBJ2-3, is NAGVMQNPRHLVRRRGQEARLRCSPMKGHSHVYWYRQLPEEGLKFMVYLQKENIIDESGMPKERFSAEFPKEGPSILRIQQVVRGDSAAYFCASSAGTGGSGTDTQYFGPGTRLTVL.

This clonotype was counted only a few times. V and J are TRBV12-3 or TRBV12-4 and TRBJ2-6, with no clear D. V lost 3 bases to trimming and J lost 0 bases, with 3 bases between them. CDR3 length: 14 amino acids. CDR3 sequence: CASSFNSGANVLTF. CDR3 coding DNA: TGTGCCAGCAGTTTTAACTCTGGGGCCAACGTCCTGACTTTC.

In regard to this clonotype: A much larger clone lies one base from this, so it may be a read error. This chain links TRBV6-5 with TRBJ1-2; D is ambiguous. The germline V gene has CDR1 MNHEY and CDR2 SVGAGI. With 6 bases removed from V and 12 bases from J, the gap between germline ends came to 17 bases. The CDR3 loop spans 12 amino acids. The CDR3 DNA reads as TGTGCCAGCAGAGGTATTTATAGGATCGACACCTTC. Translating gives CASRGIYRIDTF.